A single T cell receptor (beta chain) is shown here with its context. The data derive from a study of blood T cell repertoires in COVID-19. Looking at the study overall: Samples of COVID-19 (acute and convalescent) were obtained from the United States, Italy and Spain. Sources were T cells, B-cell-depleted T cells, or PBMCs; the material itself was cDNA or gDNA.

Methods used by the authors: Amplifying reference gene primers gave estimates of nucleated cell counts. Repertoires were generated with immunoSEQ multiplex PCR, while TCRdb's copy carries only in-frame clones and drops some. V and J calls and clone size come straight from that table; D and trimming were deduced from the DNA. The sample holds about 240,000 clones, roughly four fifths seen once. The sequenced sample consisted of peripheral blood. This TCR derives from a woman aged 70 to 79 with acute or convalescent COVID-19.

Here the CDR3 reads CASSQGWQGGADTEAFF. CDR3 nucleotides: TGCGCCAGCAGCCAAGGCTGGCAGGGGGGCGCGGACACTGAAGCTTTCTTT. The chain has TRBV4-1 and TRBJ1-1, with 7 bases identical to TRBD1. Germline CDR1 MGHRA, CDR2 YSYEKL. The CDR3 runs to 17 residues. The junction had 11 bases not matched to a gene; V was cut back by 1 base and J by 3 bases.